This T cell receptor beta chain was captured by sequencing in a study of tumour-infiltrating T cells in Burkitt lymphoma. Looking at the study overall: Survival, overall and progression-free, tracked with productive clonality.

The CDR3 loop spans 15 amino acids. Trimming left V 1 base short and J 0 bases short, with 7 bases between. The data were produced by immunoSEQ multiplex PCR, yet TCRdb's version contains in-frame clones alone and is incomplete. Of about 2,500 clones listed, about 88% are singletons. The receptor's source is a human donor with diffuse large B-cell lymphoma. Sequenced material: tumor tissue. This chain uses TRBV6-7 with TRBJ1-5, with D perhaps TRBD1 (5 bases). TRBV6-7 belongs to the ORF category, with a function that is uncertain. The CDR3 region is CASSYWGCSNQPQHF. The CDR3 DNA reads TGTGCCAGCAGTTACTGGGGGTGTAGCAATCAGCCCCAGCATTTT.